This T cell receptor beta chain originates from a study of blood T cells in healthy people across ages. A second PCR, run for roughly 7 to 11 cycles, used a sample-barcoded 5' primer plus a J-beta primer mix. TCRdb recomputed calls from the 5' RACE reads with MiXCR, one row per CDR3 protein. The sample lists roughly 2 million distinct CDR3 sequences; less than 50% were seen once. The source material was blood. The receptor was derived from a woman between 40 and 50 years old in good health.

For the CDR3, the DNA is TGTGCCAGCAGTCCCACTCGCTCCTATAATTCACCCCTCCACTTT. Translation: CASSPTRSYNSPLHF. The chain joins TRBV27 to TRBJ1-6, with unresolved D. V shed 5 bases and J shed 0 bases, with 8 bases lying between them. The germline V gene encodes CDR1 MNHEY and CDR2 SMNVEV (reference sequence). The CDR3 is 15 amino acids.